These T cell receptor beta chains were read from a single sample in a study of OX40 agonist ivuxolimab in advanced cancers. Assay used: immunoSEQ multiplex PCR; TCRdb lists only in-frame clones, some missing. The data hold about 82,000 clones, with roughly 84% observed a single time. The sample consisted of CD4+ or CD8+ T cells sorted from blood, taken in a trial of the OX40 agonist ivuxolimab. The receptors originated from an adult with an advanced solid tumor such as melanoma, head and neck, liver or kidney cancer. Each CDR3 is given with its conserved first and last residue. Each record gives: clone size, V gene, D gene, J gene, CDR3 DNA, CDR3 protein. D genes are given only for firm matches. Some rows have no size entry. The others give once, few or many, or a class for an expanded clone.

clone_size: .
v_call: TRBV2
d_call: TRBD1
j_call: TRBJ1-3
cdr3_nt: TGTGCCAGCAGTGGCAACAGGGGACTCTCTGGAAACACCATATATTTT
cdr3_aa: CASSGNRGLSGNTIYF

clone_size: .
v_call: TRBV19
d_call: TRBD1
j_call: TRBJ2-2
cdr3_nt: TGTGCCAGTACCCCCGGACAGGGGGCAAACACCGGGGAGCTGTTTTTT
cdr3_aa: CASTPGQGANTGELFF

clone_size: .
v_call: TRBV30
d_call: TRBD2
j_call: TRBJ2-1
cdr3_nt: TGTGCCTGGAGTGTAGGGGGACTAGCGGGGTTTTATGAGCAGTTCTTC
cdr3_aa: CAWSVGGLAGFYEQFF

clone_size: .
v_call: TRBV6-6
d_call: .
j_call: TRBJ2-2
cdr3_nt: TGTGCCAGCAGTTACCCTATGGGGGGCGGTCCCGGGGAGCTGTTTTTT
cdr3_aa: CASSYPMGGGPGELFF

clone_size: .
v_call: TRBV6-5
d_call: .
j_call: TRBJ1-5
cdr3_nt: TGTGCCAGCGCCTCAGGGTCCCCCGGACAGCCCCAGCATTTT
cdr3_aa: CASASGSPGQPQHF

clone_size: .
v_call: TRBV9
d_call: .
j_call: TRBJ2-6
cdr3_nt: TGTGCCAGCAGCGTAGCTCCAGACTTATCCGGGGCCAACGTCCTGACTTTC
cdr3_aa: CASSVAPDLSGANVLTF

clone_size: few
v_call: TRBV4-3
d_call: TRBD1
j_call: TRBJ2-3
cdr3_nt: TGCGCCAGCAGCCAAGTTGATGACAGGGCGGGTGGGGCGCAGTATTTT
cdr3_aa: CASSQVDDRAGGAQYF

clone_size: .
v_call: TRBV5-1
d_call: .
j_call: TRBJ1-2
cdr3_nt: TGCGCCAGCAGCCCGGGGACGGTCCTATCGGGCTACACCTTC
cdr3_aa: CASSPGTVLSGYTF

clone_size: once
v_call: TRBV11-2
d_call: .
j_call: TRBJ2-7
cdr3_nt: TGTGCCAGCAGCTTACTCGGTTACGAGCAGTACTTC
cdr3_aa: CASSLLGYEQYF

clone_size: .
v_call: TRBV4-3
d_call: TRBD1
j_call: TRBJ2-2
cdr3_nt: TGCGCCAGCAGCCGCTTCCCACCTAGGGGACAGGGCGCAAACACCGGGGAGCTGTTTTTT
cdr3_aa: CASSRFPPRGQGANTGELFF

clone_size: .
v_call: TRBV19
d_call: .
j_call: TRBJ2-5
cdr3_nt: TGTGCCAGTAGGGCCATCTTAGGAGCCGGAGAGACCCAGTACTTC
cdr3_aa: CASRAILGAGETQYF

clone_size: .
v_call: TRBV6-5
d_call: .
j_call: TRBJ2-4
cdr3_nt: TGTGCCAGCAGTTACTCGGGGGCTGGGGGAAACATTCAGTACTTC
cdr3_aa: CASSYSGAGGNIQYF

clone_size: .
v_call: TRBV5-1
d_call: .
j_call: TRBJ1-2
cdr3_nt: TGCGCCAGCAGAGCATCCGAAGTCCAGGACGGCTACACCTTC
cdr3_aa: CASRASEVQDGYTF

clone_size: once
v_call: TRBV6-5
d_call: .
j_call: TRBJ1-1
cdr3_nt: TGTGCCAGCAGTTACGGAACGACATTGAACACTGAAGCTTTCTTT
cdr3_aa: CASSYGTTLNTEAFF

clone_size: once
v_call: TRBV10-1
d_call: .
j_call: TRBJ1-1
cdr3_nt: TGCGCCAGCAGTTTGTTTCGGGAAGCAAGAAACACTGAAGCTTTCTTT
cdr3_aa: CASSLFREARNTEAFF

clone_size: once
v_call: TRBV6-5
d_call: .
j_call: TRBJ1-5
cdr3_nt: TGTGCCAGCAGATCTGGGGGGGGCAATCAGCCCCAGCATTTT
cdr3_aa: CASRSGGGNQPQHF

clone_size: .
v_call: TRBV18
d_call: .
j_call: TRBJ1-1
cdr3_nt: TGTGCCAGCTCACCCAAGGACAGTAGAATGGCTTTCTTT
cdr3_aa: CASSPKDSRMAFF

clone_size: .
v_call: TRBV7-2
d_call: .
j_call: TRBJ2-7
cdr3_nt: TGTGCCAGCAGCTGGGGGGGCGGGGCCCAGTACGAGCAGTACTTC
cdr3_aa: CASSWGGGAQYEQYF

clone_size: .
v_call: TRBV2
d_call: TRBD2
j_call: TRBJ2-2
cdr3_nt: TGTGCCAGCAGTTCTAGCGGGAGGGTCACCGGGGAGCTGTTTTTT
cdr3_aa: CASSSSGRVTGELFF

clone_size: once
v_call: TRBV7-8
d_call: .
j_call: TRBJ2-1
cdr3_nt: TGTGCCAGCAGCTTAGCGGTGGCATCTGAGCAGTTCTTC
cdr3_aa: CASSLAVASEQFF

clone_size: .
v_call: TRBV2
d_call: .
j_call: TRBJ1-3
cdr3_nt: TGTGCCAGCAGTCAGGGGAACTCTGGAAACACCATATATTTT
cdr3_aa: CASSQGNSGNTIYF

clone_size: .
v_call: TRBV6-5
d_call: .
j_call: TRBJ2-7
cdr3_nt: TGTGCCAGCAGTCCCCCTCCAGGGGGGGGCTACGAGCAGTACTTC
cdr3_aa: CASSPPPGGGYEQYF

clone_size: .
v_call: TRBV27
d_call: .
j_call: TRBJ2-7
cdr3_nt: TGTGCCAGCAGCCCGACAGAGTCCTACGAGCAGTACTTC
cdr3_aa: CASSPTESYEQYF

clone_size: .
v_call: TRBV19
d_call: TRBD2
j_call: TRBJ2-1
cdr3_nt: TGTGCCAGTAGTAGTGTTTCTAGCGGGAGTAATGAGCAGTTCTTC
cdr3_aa: CASSSVSSGSNEQFF

clone_size: .
v_call: TRBV19
d_call: TRBD1
j_call: TRBJ2-2
cdr3_nt: TGTGCCAGTAGTACCTGGACAGGGTACACCGGGGAGCTGTTTTTT
cdr3_aa: CASSTWTGYTGELFF

clone_size: .
v_call: TRBV7-2
d_call: .
j_call: TRBJ1-1
cdr3_nt: TGTGCCAGCAGCCGTTATGGGGCCCCTGAAGCTTTCTTT
cdr3_aa: CASSRYGAPEAFF

clone_size: .
v_call: TRBV7-6
d_call: .
j_call: TRBJ1-2
cdr3_nt: TGTGCCAGCAGCCCCCCGGGGGGCGGGTATGGCTACACCTTC
cdr3_aa: CASSPPGGGYGYTF

clone_size: .
v_call: TRBV7-9
d_call: .
j_call: TRBJ2-7
cdr3_nt: TGTGCCAGCAGCATCGGGACGGGATCCTACGAGCAGTACTTC
cdr3_aa: CASSIGTGSYEQYF

clone_size: .
v_call: TRBV30
d_call: .
j_call: TRBJ2-5
cdr3_nt: TGTGCCTGGAACAAGGGGGGGAGTACGGGAGAGACCCAGTACTTC
cdr3_aa: CAWNKGGSTGETQYF

clone_size: .
v_call: TRBV5-1
d_call: .
j_call: TRBJ1-1
cdr3_nt: TGCGCCAGCAGCTTGGAGGGCAGGAACACTGAAGCTTTCTTT
cdr3_aa: CASSLEGRNTEAFF

clone_size: .
v_call: TRBV19
d_call: .
j_call: TRBJ2-5
cdr3_nt: TGTGCCAGTAGTGGAGGTGGCGGGGAGACCCAGTACTTC
cdr3_aa: CASSGGGGETQYF

clone_size: once
v_call: TRBV19
d_call: TRBD1
j_call: TRBJ2-1
cdr3_nt: TGTGCCAGTAGTACGCTGGGACAGGGGGCGGTGTTCTTC
cdr3_aa: CASSTLGQGAVFF

clone_size: .
v_call: TRBV6-5
d_call: TRBD2
j_call: TRBJ2-7
cdr3_nt: TGTGCCAGCAGTGGGGGGAGGGTAACCGAGCAGTACTTC
cdr3_aa: CASSGGRVTEQYF

clone_size: .
v_call: TRBV11-1
d_call: TRBD1
j_call: TRBJ1-3
cdr3_nt: TGTGCCAGCAGCCGAGGACAGGGGGCGAACACCATATATTTT
cdr3_aa: CASSRGQGANTIYF

clone_size: .
v_call: TRBV11-2
d_call: TRBD1
j_call: TRBJ1-1
cdr3_nt: TGTGCCAGCAGCCCAAGAGAGACAGGGGTAAATGAAGCTTTCTTT
cdr3_aa: CASSPRETGVNEAFF

clone_size: .
v_call: TRBV6-5
d_call: .
j_call: TRBJ2-7
cdr3_nt: TGTGCCAGCAGTTCCTACAACGAGCAGTACTTC
cdr3_aa: CASSSYNEQYF

clone_size: .
v_call: TRBV19
d_call: TRBD1
j_call: TRBJ2-5
cdr3_nt: TGTGCCACGCTGGACAGGGTTAACCAAGAGACCCAGTACTTC
cdr3_aa: CATLDRVNQETQYF

clone_size: once
v_call: TRBV19
d_call: TRBD2
j_call: TRBJ2-7
cdr3_nt: TGTGCCAGTAGTATGGGGACTAACTCCTACGAGCAGTACTTC
cdr3_aa: CASSMGTNSYEQYF

clone_size: .
v_call: TRBV5-1
d_call: TRBD2
j_call: TRBJ2-1
cdr3_nt: TGCGCCAGCAGCTTGGCCGGACTAGCGGGAGGGTGGGGCGATGAGCAGTTCTTC
cdr3_aa: CASSLAGLAGGWGDEQFF

clone_size: .
v_call: TRBV19
d_call: TRBD2
j_call: TRBJ2-1
cdr3_nt: TGTGCCAGTAGTATCGGTGCTAGCGGGAGTCGATACAATGAGCAGTTCTTC
cdr3_aa: CASSIGASGSRYNEQFF

clone_size: .
v_call: TRBV30
d_call: .
j_call: TRBJ2-2
cdr3_nt: TGTGCCTGGAGTGCTCATTCCACCGGGGAGCTGTTTTTT
cdr3_aa: CAWSAHSTGELFF

clone_size: .
v_call: TRBV29-1
d_call: TRBD1
j_call: TRBJ1-1
cdr3_nt: TGCAGCGTCCTTAATGACAGGGACGATGAAGCTTTCTTT
cdr3_aa: CSVLNDRDDEAFF

clone_size: .
v_call: TRBV19
d_call: .
j_call: TRBJ1-1
cdr3_nt: TGTGCCAGTAGACCGGGCTTCGGGGGCACTGAAGCTTTCTTT
cdr3_aa: CASRPGFGGTEAFF

clone_size: .
v_call: TRBV9
d_call: .
j_call: TRBJ2-2
cdr3_nt: TGTGCCAGCAGCCCGACTGGCGCGAACACCGGGGAGCTGTTTTTT
cdr3_aa: CASSPTGANTGELFF

clone_size: .
v_call: TRBV27
d_call: .
j_call: TRBJ2-1
cdr3_nt: TGTGCCAGCAGACGAGTGGGGACCTGGGGATACAATGAGCAGTTCTTC
cdr3_aa: CASRRVGTWGYNEQFF

clone_size: .
v_call: TRBV19
d_call: TRBD2
j_call: TRBJ2-5
cdr3_nt: TGTGCCAGTATGACTAGCGGGGGTACCCAGTACTTC
cdr3_aa: CASMTSGGTQYF

clone_size: .
v_call: TRBV4-2
d_call: TRBD2
j_call: TRBJ2-5
cdr3_nt: TGTGCCAGCAGCCAAGATACTAGCGTTCGAGAGACCCAGTACTTC
cdr3_aa: CASSQDTSVRETQYF

clone_size: once
v_call: TRBV19
d_call: .
j_call: TRBJ2-3
cdr3_nt: TGTGCCAGTAGGAATCCGGTTGAATGGCCCAAAGATACGCAGTATTTT
cdr3_aa: CASRNPVEWPKDTQYF

clone_size: few
v_call: TRBV11-2
d_call: .
j_call: TRBJ1-2
cdr3_nt: TGTGCCAGCAGCTTAGGGCAGGCGGGTAGCTATGGCTACACCTTC
cdr3_aa: CASSLGQAGSYGYTF

clone_size: .
v_call: TRBV9
d_call: TRBD2
j_call: TRBJ2-1
cdr3_nt: TGTGCCAGCAGCGTAGATGGCGGGAGCTCCTACAATGAGCAGTTCTTC
cdr3_aa: CASSVDGGSSYNEQFF

clone_size: .
v_call: TRBV19
d_call: .
j_call: TRBJ2-2
cdr3_nt: TGTGCCAGTAGTTGGGGGCAGGGAACTAACGGGGAGCTGTTTTTT
cdr3_aa: CASSWGQGTNGELFF

clone_size: once
v_call: TRBV6-1
d_call: TRBD2
j_call: TRBJ2-3
cdr3_nt: TGTGCCAGCAGGGGACTAGCGGAGCACGGAGATACGCAGTATTTT
cdr3_aa: CASRGLAEHGDTQYF

clone_size: .
v_call: TRBV6-1
d_call: .
j_call: TRBJ2-2
cdr3_nt: TGTGCCAGCAGGATTGTAAACACCGGGGAGCTGTTTTTT
cdr3_aa: CASRIVNTGELFF

clone_size: .
v_call: TRBV19
d_call: .
j_call: TRBJ2-1
cdr3_nt: TGTGCCAGTAATTGGTACAATGAGCAGTTCTTC
cdr3_aa: CASNWYNEQFF

clone_size: few
v_call: TRBV14
d_call: .
j_call: TRBJ1-1
cdr3_nt: TGTGCCAGCACTAGTCAGATGAACACTGAAGCTTTCTTT
cdr3_aa: CASTSQMNTEAFF

clone_size: .
v_call: TRBV5-4
d_call: TRBD2
j_call: TRBJ2-3
cdr3_nt: TGTGCCAGCAGTTACATGAGCGGGATAGGCACAGATACGCAGTATTTT
cdr3_aa: CASSYMSGIGTDTQYF

clone_size: .
v_call: TRBV4-1
d_call: .
j_call: TRBJ2-2
cdr3_nt: TGCGCCAGCAGCCAAGAGACAGTGGGGGCCGGGGAGCTGTTTTTT
cdr3_aa: CASSQETVGAGELFF

clone_size: .
v_call: TRBV18
d_call: .
j_call: TRBJ2-2
cdr3_nt: TGTGCCAGCTCACCCTTTCACCTGAATGGTAACACCGGGGAGCTGTTTTTT
cdr3_aa: CASSPFHLNGNTGELFF

clone_size: .
v_call: TRBV6-1
d_call: .
j_call: TRBJ1-4
cdr3_nt: TGTGCCAGCAGTGATGCCCCACGAAAACTGTTTTTT
cdr3_aa: CASSDAPRKLFF